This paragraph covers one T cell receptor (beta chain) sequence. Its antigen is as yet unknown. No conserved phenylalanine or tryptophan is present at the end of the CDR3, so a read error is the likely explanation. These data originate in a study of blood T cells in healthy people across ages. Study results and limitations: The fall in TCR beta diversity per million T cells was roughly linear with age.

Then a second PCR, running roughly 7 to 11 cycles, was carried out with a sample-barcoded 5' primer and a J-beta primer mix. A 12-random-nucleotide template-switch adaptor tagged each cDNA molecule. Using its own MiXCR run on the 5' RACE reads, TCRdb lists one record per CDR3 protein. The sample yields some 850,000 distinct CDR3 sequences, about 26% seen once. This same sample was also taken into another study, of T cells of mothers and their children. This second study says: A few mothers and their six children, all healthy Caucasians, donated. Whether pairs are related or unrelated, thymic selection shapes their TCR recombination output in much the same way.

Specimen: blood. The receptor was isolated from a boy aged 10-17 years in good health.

The CDR3, as DNA: TGCAGCGCCCACCGGGACGGTGAAGAGACCCAGTACTGC. Its protein is CSAHRDGEETQYC. This chain connects TRBV29-1 to TRBJ2-5, with D perhaps TRBD1 or TRBD2 (5 bases each). Germline assignment: CDR1 SQVTM and CDR2 ANQGSEA. The length of the CDR3 is 13 residues. Trimming removed 7 bases from V and 3 bases from J, with 15 bases in between.